This T cell receptor beta chain was captured by sequencing in a study of breast tumors, draining lymph nodes, adjacent tissues. TCRdb re-derived calls from the multiplex PCR reads in MiXCR, one entry per CDR3 protein. The table shows roughly 21,000 distinct CDR3 sequences, with approximately 53% occurring only once. This clonotype was recorded many times. The germline gives CDR1 MNHEY, CDR2 SMNVEV (reference sequence). CDR3 size: 16 residues. With 6 bases clipped from V and 2 bases from J, the junction kept 9 bases outside the gene matches. The source material was breast tumor tissue. This sequence joins TRBV27 and TRBJ2-1; 8 bases line up with TRBD2. The receptor was derived from a female donor with breast cancer. Some clones in this sample may be carry-over from other donors' samples. DNA of the CDR3: TGTGCCAGCAGCCCCGGGGGCGGGGGGCCCTACAATGAGCAGTTCTTC. Residues: CASSPGGGGPYNEQFF.